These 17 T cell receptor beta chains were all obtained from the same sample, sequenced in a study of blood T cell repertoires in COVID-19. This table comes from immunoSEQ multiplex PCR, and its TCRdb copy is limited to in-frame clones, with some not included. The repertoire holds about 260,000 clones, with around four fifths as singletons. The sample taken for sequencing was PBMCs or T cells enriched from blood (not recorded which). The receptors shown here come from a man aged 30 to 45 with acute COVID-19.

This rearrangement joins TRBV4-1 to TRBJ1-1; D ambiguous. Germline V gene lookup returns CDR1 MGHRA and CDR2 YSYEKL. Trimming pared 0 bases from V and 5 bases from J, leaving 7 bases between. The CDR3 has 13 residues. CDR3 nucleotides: TGCGCCAGCAGCCAAGATAGCGGGACTGAAGCTTTCTTT. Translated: CASSQDSGTEAFF.

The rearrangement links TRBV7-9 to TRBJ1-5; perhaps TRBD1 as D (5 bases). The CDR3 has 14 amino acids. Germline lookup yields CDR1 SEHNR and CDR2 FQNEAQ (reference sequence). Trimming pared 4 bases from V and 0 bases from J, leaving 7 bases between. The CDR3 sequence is CASSSRDSNQPQHF. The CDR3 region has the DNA TGTGCCAGCAGCTCCAGGGATAGCAATCAGCCCCAGCATTTT.

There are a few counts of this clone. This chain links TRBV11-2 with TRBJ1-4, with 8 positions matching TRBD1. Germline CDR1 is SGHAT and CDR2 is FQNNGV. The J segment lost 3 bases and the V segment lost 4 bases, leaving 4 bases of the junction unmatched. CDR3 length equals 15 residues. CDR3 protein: CASSWDRTPNEKLFF. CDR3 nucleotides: TGTGCCAGCAGCTGGGACAGGACCCCTAATGAAAAACTGTTTTTT.

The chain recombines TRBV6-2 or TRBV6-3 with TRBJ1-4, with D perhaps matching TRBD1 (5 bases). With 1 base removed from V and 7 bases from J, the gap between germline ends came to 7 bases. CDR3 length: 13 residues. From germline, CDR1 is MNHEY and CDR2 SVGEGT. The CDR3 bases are TGTGCCAGCAGTTACTTCAGGGCTGAAAAACTGTTTTTT. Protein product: CASSYFRAEKLFF.

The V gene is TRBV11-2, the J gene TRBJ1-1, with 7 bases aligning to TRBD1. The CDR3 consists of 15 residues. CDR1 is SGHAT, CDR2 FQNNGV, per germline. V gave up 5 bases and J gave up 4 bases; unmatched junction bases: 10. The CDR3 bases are TGTGCCAGCAGCCTGACGGGTCAGGGGGGCACTGAAGCTTTCTTT. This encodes CASSLTGQGGTEAFF.

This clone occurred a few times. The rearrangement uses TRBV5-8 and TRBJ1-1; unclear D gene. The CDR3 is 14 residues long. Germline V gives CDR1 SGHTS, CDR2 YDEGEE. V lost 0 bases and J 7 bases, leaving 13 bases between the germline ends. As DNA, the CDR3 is TGTGCCAGCAGCTTGGCCCGTGGACGGGGTGAAGCTTTCTTT. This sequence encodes CASSLARGRGEAFF. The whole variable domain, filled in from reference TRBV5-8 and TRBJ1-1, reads EAGVTQSPTHLIKTRGQQATLRCSPISGHTSVYWYQQALGLGLQFLLWYDEGEERNRGNFPPRFSGRQFPNYSSELNVNALELEDSALYLCASSLARGRGEAFFGQGTRLTVV.

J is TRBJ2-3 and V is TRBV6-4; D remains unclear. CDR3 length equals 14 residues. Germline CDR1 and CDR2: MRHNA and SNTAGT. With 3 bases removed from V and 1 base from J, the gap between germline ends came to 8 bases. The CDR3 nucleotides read TGTGCCAGCAGTGAGTCCAGCGGCACAGATACGCAGTATTTT. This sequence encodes CASSESSGTDTQYF.

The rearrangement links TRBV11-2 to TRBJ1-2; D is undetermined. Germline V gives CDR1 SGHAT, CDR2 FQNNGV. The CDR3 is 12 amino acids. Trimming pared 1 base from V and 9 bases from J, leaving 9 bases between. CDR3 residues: CASSLGALSYTF. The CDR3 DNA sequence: TGTGCCAGCAGCTTAGGGGCGCTGAGCTACACCTTC.

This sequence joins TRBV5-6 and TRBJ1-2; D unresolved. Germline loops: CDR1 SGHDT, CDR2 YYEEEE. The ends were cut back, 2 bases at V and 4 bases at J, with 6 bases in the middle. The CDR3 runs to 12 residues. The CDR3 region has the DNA TGTGCCAGCAGCTTCGAGGGCTATGGCTACACCTTC. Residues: CASSFEGYGYTF.

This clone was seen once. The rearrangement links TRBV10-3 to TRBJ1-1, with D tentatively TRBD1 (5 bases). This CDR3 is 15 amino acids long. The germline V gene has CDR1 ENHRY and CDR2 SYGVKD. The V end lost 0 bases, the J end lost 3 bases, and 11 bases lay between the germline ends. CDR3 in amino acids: CAISESTDTYTEAFF. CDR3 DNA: TGTGCCATCAGTGAGTCGACGGACACCTACACTGAAGCTTTCTTT.

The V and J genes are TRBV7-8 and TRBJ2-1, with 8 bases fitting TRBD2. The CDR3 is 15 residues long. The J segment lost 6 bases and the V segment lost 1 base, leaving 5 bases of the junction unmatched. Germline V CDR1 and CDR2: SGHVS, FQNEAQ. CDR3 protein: CASSLGARGANEQFF. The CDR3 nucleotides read TGTGCCAGCAGCTTAGGAGCGCGGGGGGCCAATGAGCAGTTCTTC.

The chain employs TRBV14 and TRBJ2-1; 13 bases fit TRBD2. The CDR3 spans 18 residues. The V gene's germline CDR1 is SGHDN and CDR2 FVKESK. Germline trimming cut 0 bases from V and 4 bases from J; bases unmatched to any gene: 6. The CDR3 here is CASSQDLPLAGGYNEQFF. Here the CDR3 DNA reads TGTGCCAGCAGCCAAGATCTCCCACTAGCGGGAGGGTACAATGAGCAGTTCTTC.

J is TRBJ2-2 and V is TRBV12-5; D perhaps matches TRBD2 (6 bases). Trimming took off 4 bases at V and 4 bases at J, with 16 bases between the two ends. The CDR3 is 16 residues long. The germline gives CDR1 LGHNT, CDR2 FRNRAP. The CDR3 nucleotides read TGTGCTAGTGGTTCAGGGCCCCCCGGGGGCACCGGGGAGCTGTTTTTT. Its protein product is CASGSGPPGGTGELFF.

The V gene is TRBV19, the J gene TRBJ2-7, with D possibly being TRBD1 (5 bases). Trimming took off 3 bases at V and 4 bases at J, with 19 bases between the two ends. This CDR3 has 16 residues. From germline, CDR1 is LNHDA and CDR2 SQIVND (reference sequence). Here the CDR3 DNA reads TGTGCCAGTAGTATCTCAGGGTCCTTTTCGATTTACGAGCAGTACGTC. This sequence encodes CASSISGSFSIYEQYV.

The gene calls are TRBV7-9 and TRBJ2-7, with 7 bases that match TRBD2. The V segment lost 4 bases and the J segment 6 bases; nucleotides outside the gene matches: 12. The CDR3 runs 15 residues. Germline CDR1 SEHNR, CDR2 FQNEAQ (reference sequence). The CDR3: CASSSAGLGVLEQYV. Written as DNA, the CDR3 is TGTGCCAGCAGCTCGGCCGGACTAGGCGTTCTCGAGCAGTACGTC.

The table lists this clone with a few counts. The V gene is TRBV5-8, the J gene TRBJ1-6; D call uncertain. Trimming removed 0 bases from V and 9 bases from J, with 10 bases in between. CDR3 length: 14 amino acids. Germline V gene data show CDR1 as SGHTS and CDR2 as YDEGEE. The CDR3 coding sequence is TGTGCCAGCAGCTTGGGCGGGTCCGGTTCACCCCTCCACTTT. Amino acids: CASSLGGSGSPLHF. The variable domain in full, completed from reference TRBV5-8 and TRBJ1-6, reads EAGVTQSPTHLIKTRGQQATLRCSPISGHTSVYWYQQALGLGLQFLLWYDEGEERNRGNFPPRFSGRQFPNYSSELNVNALELEDSALYLCASSLGGSGSPLHFGNGTRLTVT.

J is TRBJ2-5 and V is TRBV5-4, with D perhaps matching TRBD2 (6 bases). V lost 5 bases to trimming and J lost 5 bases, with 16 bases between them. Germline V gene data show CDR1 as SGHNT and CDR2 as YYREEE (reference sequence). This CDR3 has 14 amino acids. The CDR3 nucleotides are TGTGCCAGCAGGTCGAACGCGGGAAGCGAGACCCAGTACTTC. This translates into CASRSNAGSETQYF.